This T cell receptor (beta chain) is drawn from a study of type 1 regulatory T cells. Turning to the study itself: This in vitro CD4 product, T-allo10, is enriched for Tr1 cells and alloantigen-specific.

On this clonotype itself: Its antigen is undetermined.

MiXCR, applied by TCRdb to the reads, yields one record per CDR3 protein. The sample shows about 42,000 distinct CDR3 sequences, 12% of them seen only once. With V trimmed by 1 base and J by 4 bases, 5 bases remained unmatched. CDR3 length: 15 residues. Germline V gives CDR1 LGHNA, CDR2 YNFKEQ. This clonotype was sampled from a human donor in good health. V gene TRBV4-2 combines with J gene TRBJ2-7, with 9 bases lining up with TRBD1. Sequenced material: cultured non-Tr1 T cells, either the whole culture or a sorted T cell fraction (not recorded which). The CDR3 coding sequence is TGTGCCAGCAGCCAAGCGGGACAGGGAGGATACGAGCAGTACTTC. This sequence encodes CASSQAGQGGYEQYF.